Below are 2 T cell receptor beta chains sequenced from a single sample in a study of blood T cell repertoires in COVID-19. Assay: immunoSEQ multiplex PCR; the TCRdb copy retains only in-frame clones and omits some. Of roughly 80,000 clones detected, approximately 80% appear once; the ten largest clones hold over 8.5%. Sample: peripheral blood. Every receptor here comes from a man aged 45-60 years with acute or convalescent COVID-19.

A few counts support this clone. The chain uses TRBV6-5 and TRBJ1-1; 8 bases agree with TRBD1. The germline CDR1 and CDR2 sequences are MNHEY and SVGAGI. The CDR3 sequence is 14 residues long. V lost 4 bases to trimming and J lost 1 base; unmatched junction nucleotides: 2. The CDR3: CASSLTGENTEAFF. CDR3 nucleotide sequence: TGTGCCAGCAGTTTGACAGGGGAGAACACTGAAGCTTTCTTT.

J is TRBJ1-1 and V is TRBV19; possibly TRBD1 for D (6 bases). This CDR3 comprises 13 residues. Germline lookup yields CDR1 LNHDA and CDR2 SQIVND (reference sequence). Trimming cost V 1 base and J 6 bases, with 9 bases left between them. This CDR3 is CASSIGEGAEAFF. The CDR3 coding sequence is TGTGCCAGTAGTATAGGAGAGGGGGCTGAAGCTTTCTTT.